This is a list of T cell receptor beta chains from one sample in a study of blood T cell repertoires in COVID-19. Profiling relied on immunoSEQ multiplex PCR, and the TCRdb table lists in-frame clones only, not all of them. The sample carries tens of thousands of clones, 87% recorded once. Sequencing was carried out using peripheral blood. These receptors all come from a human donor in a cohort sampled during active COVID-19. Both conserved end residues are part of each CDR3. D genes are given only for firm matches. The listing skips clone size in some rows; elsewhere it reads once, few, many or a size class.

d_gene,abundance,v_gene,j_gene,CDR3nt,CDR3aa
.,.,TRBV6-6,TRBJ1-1,TGTGCCAGCAGTTACCTCGGGAACACTGAAGCTTTCTTT,CASSYLGNTEAFF
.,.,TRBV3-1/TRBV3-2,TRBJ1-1,TGTGCCAGCAGCAGTTACACAGGGTTGGGCACTGAAGCTTTCTTT,CASSSYTGLGTEAFF
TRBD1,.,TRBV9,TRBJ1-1,TGTGCCAGCAGCGTTCTCCAGGGGGGGAACACTGAAGCTTTCTTT,CASSVLQGGNTEAFF
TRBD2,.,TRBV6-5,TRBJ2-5,TGTGCCAGCAGTTACCAGGCGGGGGGCAAGACCCAGTACTTC,CASSYQAGGKTQYF
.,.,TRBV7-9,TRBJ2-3,TGTGCCAGCACCACCGGACTACCTAGCACAGATACGCAGTATTTT,CASTTGLPSTDTQYF
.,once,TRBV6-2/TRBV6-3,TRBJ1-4,TGTGCCAGCAGTTACCCCCCGGGACAAGGGAATGAAAAACTGTTTTTT,CASSYPPGQGNEKLFF
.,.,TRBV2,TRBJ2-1,TGTGCCAGCAGTGGGGTAGCCTCCTACAATGAGCAGTTCTTC,CASSGVASYNEQFF
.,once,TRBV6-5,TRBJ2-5,TGTGCCAGCAGTTACTCCCCGGGTTTTGGGGAGACCCAGTACTTC,CASSYSPGFGETQYF
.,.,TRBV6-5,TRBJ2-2,TGTGCCAGCAGTTACGGACAGGGAGGGAGGACCGGGGAGCTGTTTTTT,CASSYGQGGRTGELFF
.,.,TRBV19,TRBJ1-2,TGTGCCAGCTCGTCGGCAGGGGACATCTATGGCTACACCTTC,CASSSAGDIYGYTF
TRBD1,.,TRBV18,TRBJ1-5,TGTGCCAGCTCACCGGTCTCGGGACAGGGAGGCAATCAGCCCCAGCATTTT,CASSPVSGQGGNQPQHF
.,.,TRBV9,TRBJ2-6,TGTGCCAGCAGCGTAGTGGCAGGGTTCGGGGCCAACGTCCTGACTTTC,CASSVVAGFGANVLTF
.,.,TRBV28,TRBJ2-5,TGTGCCAGCAGTTTAAGGGGACTCAAAGAGACCCAGTACTTC,CASSLRGLKETQYF
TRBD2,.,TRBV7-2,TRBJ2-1,TGTGCCAGCAGCTCCCAGATAGCGGGGGTTGGTGAGCAGTTCTTC,CASSSQIAGVGEQFF
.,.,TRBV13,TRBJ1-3,TGTGCCAGCAGCTTAAGAGGTGCCTCTGGAAACACCATATATTTT,CASSLRGASGNTIYF
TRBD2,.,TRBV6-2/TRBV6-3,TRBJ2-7,TGTGCCAGCAGTTTCTCTAGCGGGAGGACCTACGAGCAGTACTTC,CASSFSSGRTYEQYF
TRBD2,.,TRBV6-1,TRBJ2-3,TGTGCCAGCAGCGGTGTAGCGGGACCCACAGATACGCAGTATTTT,CASSGVAGPTDTQYF
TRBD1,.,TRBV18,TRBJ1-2,TGTGCCAGCTCACCCACAGGACAGGGGCATGGCTACACCTTC,CASSPTGQGHGYTF
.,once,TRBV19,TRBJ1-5,TGTGCCAGTAGTGTTGACAGGTTAACTCAGCCCCAGCATTTT,CASSVDRLTQPQHF
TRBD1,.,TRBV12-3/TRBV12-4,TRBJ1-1,TGTGCCAGCAGCCAGGACAGGCTCACTGAAGCTTTCTTT,CASSQDRLTEAFF
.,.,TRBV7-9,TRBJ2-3,TGTGCCAGCAGCTTACGGGGAGACACAGATACGCAGTATTTT,CASSLRGDTDTQYF
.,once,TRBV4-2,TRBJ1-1,TGTGCCAGCAGCCAAGCTTTGATGGGCCCGAACACTGAAGCTTTCTTT,CASSQALMGPNTEAFF
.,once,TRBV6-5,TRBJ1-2,TGTGCCAGCAGTCTGGACACGTCCGGTGGCTACACCTTC,CASSLDTSGGYTF
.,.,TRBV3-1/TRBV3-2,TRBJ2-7,TGTGCCAGCAGCCAAGATGTCCGGACAGCGGCCGCCTTC,CASSQDVRTAAAF
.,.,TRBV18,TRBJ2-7,TGTGCCAGCTCACCACAAGGCAGGAACGAGCAGTACTTC,CASSPQGRNEQYF
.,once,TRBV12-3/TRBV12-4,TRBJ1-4,TGTGCCAGCAGTTTAATCCGGTTCGAAAAACTGTTTTTT,CASSLIRFEKLFF
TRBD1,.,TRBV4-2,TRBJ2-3,TGTGCCAGCAGCCAAACAGGGGAGCCAGATACGCAGTATTTT,CASSQTGEPDTQYF
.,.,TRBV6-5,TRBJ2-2,TGTGCCAGCAGTTACTCGGGGGCCCTAACCGGGGAGCTGTTTTTT,CASSYSGALTGELFF
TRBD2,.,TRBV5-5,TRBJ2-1,TGTGCCAGCAGCACACGAGCGGGAGCAGGTAATGAGCAGTTCTTC,CASSTRAGAGNEQFF